Below, 17 T cell receptor beta chains from the same sample are listed, as sequenced in a study of PD-1 blockade in mismatch repair-deficient tumors. Libraries were prepared by immunoSEQ multiplex PCR; TCRdb keeps only in-frame clonotypes and omits some of them. The profile shows some 130,000 clones, approximately 91% of them singletons. The sequences come from peripheral blood, collected approximately 71 weeks after starting pembrolizumab. All receptors derive from an adult with mismatch repair-deficient cancer.

This clone was counted between two and nine times. J is TRBJ2-7 and V is TRBV4-1; D may be TRBD2 (5 bases). V gave up 0 bases and J gave up 5 bases, with 20 bases separating them. From germline, CDR1 is MGHRA and CDR2 YSYEKL. CDR3 length equals 17 residues. The CDR3 sequence: CASSQEALTGLLHEQYF. DNA for the CDR3: TGCGCCAGCAGCCAAGAGGCCCTGACGGGGTTGCTCCACGAGCAGTACTTC.

V and J are TRBV28 and TRBJ2-1; TRBD2 agrees at 14 bases. This CDR3 has 14 residues. The V segment lost 5 bases and the J segment 9 bases; nucleotides outside the gene matches: 3. CDR1 and CDR2 (germline): MDHEN, SYDVKM. The CDR3 sequence: CASSATSGRGEQFF. The CDR3 DNA reads as TGTGCCAGCAGTGCGACTAGCGGGAGGGGTGAGCAGTTCTTC. Combining the CDR3 with reference TRBV28 and TRBJ2-1 gives the whole variable domain DVKVTQSSRYLVKRTGEKVFLECVQDMDHENMFWYRQDPGLGLRLIYFSYDVKMKEKGDIPEGYSVSREKKERFSLILESASTNQTSMYLCASSATSGRGEQFFGPGTRLTVL.

This chain links TRBV5-1 with TRBJ2-1, with no clear D. The CDR3 totals 13 residues. Germline lookup yields CDR1 SGHRS and CDR2 YFSETQ. Trimming took 4 bases from V and 7 from J, leaving 12 bases between them. Here the CDR3 DNA reads TGCGCCAGCAGCCCCCCCAACGGAAATGAGCAGTTCTTC. Protein product: CASSPPNGNEQFF.

This clone was seen only a few times. The rearrangement links TRBV6-5 to TRBJ1-1; D is ambiguous. The CDR3 consists of 14 residues. V lost 8 bases to trimming and J lost 0 bases, with 13 bases between them. Per the germline V gene, CDR1 is MNHEY and CDR2 is SVGAGI. CDR3 DNA: TGTGCCAGCTCCGTGTTCGCGATGAACACTGAAGCTTTCTTT. It encodes CASSVFAMNTEAFF.

J is TRBJ2-1 and V is TRBV4-1; D remains ambiguous. From germline, CDR1 is MGHRA and CDR2 YSYEKL. Trimming removed 1 base at V and 1 base at J, with 11 bases between. This CDR3 region has 16 residues. As DNA, the CDR3 is TGCGCCAGCAGCCAAGTTGAACCTAGGTCCTACAATGAGCAGTTCTTC. This codes for CASSQVEPRSYNEQFF.

This chain joins TRBV28 and TRBJ2-1, with TRBD2 matching over 12 bases. Unmatched junction bases numbered 19, after V lost 6 bases and J lost 10 bases. This CDR3 has 18 amino acids. The germline V gene encodes CDR1 MDHEN and CDR2 SYDVKM. The chain's CDR3 is CASSHLGLAGGLVDEQFF. In DNA form, the CDR3 reads TGTGCCAGCAGCCACCTCGGCCTAGCGGGAGGGCTGGTTGACGAGCAGTTCTTC. Complete variable domain (other parts from reference TRBV28 and TRBJ2-1): DVKVTQSSRYLVKRTGEKVFLECVQDMDHENMFWYRQDPGLGLRLIYFSYDVKMKEKGDIPEGYSVSREKKERFSLILESASTNQTSMYLCASSHLGLAGGLVDEQFFGPGTRLTVL.

This chain connects TRBV11-3 to TRBJ1-2; D is undetermined. The CDR3 has 13 residues. V lost 5 bases to trimming and J lost 4 bases, with 11 bases between them. CDR1 is SGHNT, CDR2 YENEEA, per germline. CDR3 sequence: CASSLIGGYGYTF. CDR3 nucleotides: TGTGCCAGCAGCCTGATAGGAGGCTATGGCTACACCTTC.

The chain employs TRBV25-1 and TRBJ2-7; D is possibly TRBD1 (7 bases). Germline lookup yields CDR1 MGHDK and CDR2 SYGVNS. V lost 2 bases to trimming and J lost 4 bases, with 15 bases between them. The CDR3 is 15 amino acids. The CDR3 nucleotides read TGTGCCAGCAGTGAAGGACAGGAGGGTTTGTACGAGCAGTACTTC. Protein: CASSEGQEGLYEQYF.

In regard to this clone: The junction differs from germline at one of its ends, possibly a read error. The V and J genes are TRBV6-5 and TRBJ2-7, with no clear D. CDR1 and CDR2 (germline): MNHEY, SVGAGI. The CDR3 totals 11 residues. CDR3 region: CASSDGPEQYF. CDR3 sequence (DNA): TGTGCCAGCAGTGATGGGCCCGAGCAGTATTTC.

The V and J genes are TRBV5-1 and TRBJ2-3; a weak D match, TRBD2 (6 bases). Germline loops: CDR1 SGHRS, CDR2 YFSETQ. This CDR3 has 18 residues. V was pared by 0 bases and J by 0 bases, with 17 bases between. CDR3 residues: CASSLEGRRDPSTDTQYF. Written as DNA, the CDR3 is TGCGCCAGCAGCTTGGAGGGTCGGCGGGACCCTAGCACAGATACGCAGTATTTT.

This chain connects TRBV7-9 to TRBJ2-7; TRBD1 matches 8 bases. CDR3 size: 13 residues. V shed 5 bases and J 5 bases; nucleotides not matched to a gene: 5. Germline-derived CDR1 and CDR2 are SEHNR and FQNEAQ (reference sequence). CDR3 bases: TGTGCCAGCAGCGGACAGGGACCCAACGAGCAGTACTTC. It is translated as CASSGQGPNEQYF.

The chain combines TRBV7-9 with TRBJ2-5; TRBD2 matches 7 bases. From germline, CDR1 is SEHNR and CDR2 FQNEAQ (reference sequence). CDR3 length equals 16 residues. J was trimmed by 7 bases and V by 4 bases; bases with no gene match: 15. The CDR3: CASSSPGGRDPRTQYF. The CDR3 bases are TGTGCCAGCAGCTCCCCCGGGGGGAGGGACCCCAGGACCCAGTACTTC.

The chain couples TRBV6-5 to TRBJ1-3; D remains unclear. Germline V gene data show CDR1 as MNHEY and CDR2 as SVGAGI. The CDR3 sequence is 15 residues long. Trimming removed 3 bases at V and 3 bases at J, with 12 bases between. The CDR3 region has the DNA TGTGCCAGCAGTTATTCCCCGTCCGTTGGAAACACCATATATTTT. Translated: CASSYSPSVGNTIYF.

The chain carries TRBV19 and TRBJ2-3, with D hard to call. Per the germline V gene, CDR1 is LNHDA and CDR2 is SQIVND (reference sequence). With 5 bases removed from V and 0 bases from J, the gap between germline ends came to 15 bases. This CDR3 contains 16 residues. The CDR3 DNA reads TGTGCCAGTAGTGGCGAATCCCATCCTAGCACAGATACGCAGTATTTT. Translated, it gives CASSGESHPSTDTQYF.

The rearrangement joins TRBV6-5 to TRBJ2-4, with D possibly called TRBD1 or TRBD2 (6 bases each). This CDR3 has 15 amino acids. The germline V gene encodes CDR1 MNHEY and CDR2 SVGAGI. The V gene lost 7 bases and the J gene lost 0 bases, with 13 bases spanning the gap. CDR3 residues: CASMKGGLAKNIQYF. CDR3 coding DNA: TGTGCCAGCATGAAGGGGGGACTAGCCAAAAACATTCAGTACTTC.

This chain joins TRBV30 and TRBJ1-2; D is unclear. The CDR3 is 16 residues long. V was trimmed by 3 bases and J by 3 bases, leaving 20 bases between them. From germline, CDR1 is GTSNPN and CDR2 SVGIG (reference sequence). The CDR3 region has the DNA TGTGCCTGGAGCGAGATCCCGGGCCTCCGGGACTATGGCTACACCTTC. Its translation is CAWSEIPGLRDYGYTF.

The chain is built from TRBV7-9 and TRBJ2-3; TRBD1 matches at 8 bases. Germline trimming cut 4 bases from V and 3 bases from J; bases unmatched to any gene: 3. Germline assignment: CDR1 SEHNR and CDR2 FQNEAQ (reference sequence). The CDR3 totals 14 residues. The CDR3 DNA reads TGTGCCAGCAGCTCAGGGGGCGGTACAGATACGCAGTATTTT. It encodes CASSSGGGTDTQYF.